This TCR beta chain originates from a study of tumor-infiltrating lymphocytes in primary liver carcinoma (dated by TCRdb to about 2017). For the study in its entirety: Between November 2015 and March 2016, roughly 5 patients in China with histopathologically diagnosed primary liver carcinoma had their tumors surgically resected. Repertoires from technical replicates were highly reproducible, with mean shared-clone rates roughly 0.87 and correlation coefficients above 0.95. Each sample produced about 3.5 to 7.5 million productive TCRbeta reads, and read depth showed no significant difference between tissue types. TCRbeta repertoire sequencing, expression microarrays and whole-exome sequencing were combined in the study across five regions of each liver tumor, with adjacent normal tissue and blood also included. The five patients had tumors staged T1-T3 N0M0, with maximum diameters ranging from about 4 to 11 cm. A total of roughly 35 specimens from 5 patients went through TCRbeta repertoire sequencing, namely 25 tumor regions, 5 adjacent noncancerous liver tissues and 5 peripheral blood samples. The five patients, three men and two women aged 30 to 69 years, had hepatocellular carcinoma (four) or combined HCC and intrahepatic cholangiocarcinoma (one). Results and caveats for the whole study, not just this receptor: Pairs of tumor regions showed greater repertoire overlap (mean 36%) than tumor-adjacent pairs (17%) or tumor-blood pairs (around 15%), which is consistent with antigen-driven expansion. The top 250 clones made up a significantly larger repertoire fraction in tumors than in blood (p = 0.039). Bulk unsorted samples precluded comparing CD4+ and CD8+ T cell repertoires. The study included only five patients, and the authors note findings should be validated in a larger study. Because only the TCR beta chain was sequenced and unpaired alpha chains were not captured, true repertoire diversity is likely underestimated.

A remark on this clonotype: The antigen it recognizes is unknown. Base qualities were left out, and no much larger clone turns up one base away.

A constant-region primer and ProtoScript II reverse transcriptase were used to reverse-transcribe TCRbeta-specific cDNA from around 530 ng total RNA. Three nested multiplex PCR rounds, following a slightly modified ARM-PCR procedure, were used to build the TCRbeta libraries. Each of the first two PCR rounds ran for about 10 cycles using multiplex TRBV1-TRBV30 forward primers together with a Cbeta reverse primer. Sample barcodes and Illumina adapters were attached in a final 25-cycle PCR using Deep VentR polymerase. Before sequencing, amplicons between 200 and 500 bp were purified from gel using a QIAquick gel extraction kit. The TCRbeta amplicons were sequenced with 250-bp paired-end reads on an Illumina HiSeq 2500. Per the authors' processing: Reads were quality-trimmed with Trimmomatic v0.33, and paired reads were merged with FLASH v1.2.11 to recover full CDR3 sequences. V, D and J germline segments were assigned to the rearranged TCRbeta sequences by MiGEC v1.2.1b. Clonotype statistics and Shannon-Wiener diversity indices were calculated with VDJtools v1.0.0. To cut down on sampling bias, every analysis after diversity analysis relied on just the 250 most abundant clonotypes from each sample. TCRdb trimmed public reads at Q25 via fastp, called clones via MiXCR and kept in-frame beta chains. Every entry covers one CDR3 protein and lists the most common genes and DNA from its rows. What appears here as the V and J calls and clone size reflects TCRdb's work, not the paper's. The sample contains fewer than 350,000 distinct CDR3 sequences, 65% of them found a single time. The top ten clonotypes cover approximately 5.9% of the sample.

Blood RNA was extracted from unsorted whole blood with TRIzol reagent; germline DNA came from the DNeasy Blood & Tissue kit. At the time of sampling, the patients were treatment-naive and had chronic HBV infection. Around 4 milliliters of peripheral blood were collected into K2EDTA tubes before surgery. Based on the germline V gene, the CDR1 and CDR2 sequences are MNHEY and SVGEGT. The CDR3 holds 13 amino acids from the cysteine to the phenylalanine. Just CDR3 DNA is preserved here, 39 bases in frame from base 1. Trimming costs V 6 bases and J 2 bases, and their ends lie 11 bases apart. Sequenced sample: peripheral blood. This TCR came from a man in his forties with primary liver carcinoma and hepatitis B virus infection. This chain is built from TRBV6-2 or TRBV6-3 and TRBJ2-7; the D gene is unclear. The DNA sequence reads TGTGCCAGCAGACGAGGACCGGCCTACGAGCAGTACTTC. It codes for CASRRGPAYEQYF.